A selection of T cell receptor beta chains follows, all from one sample in a study of shared clonotypes between healthy human individuals. The data were produced by immunoSEQ multiplex PCR, yet TCRdb's version contains in-frame clones alone and is incomplete. The data show millions of clones, 85% to 95% seen once. Sequencing used naive CD4+ T cells sorted from blood. The receptors come from a man younger than 30 in good health. CDR3s include the opening cysteine and the closing phenylalanine or tryptophan. The D gene is left open where the match is weak. Clone size is not always given. Where it is, it says once, few, many or a class for expanded clones.

J gene	D gene	V gene	clone size	CDR3 DNA	CDR3 protein
TRBJ2-7	.	TRBV7-2	.	TGTGCCAGCAGCTTGTTCGGGCAGCACGAGCAGTACTTC	CASSLFGQHEQYF
TRBJ2-3	.	TRBV28	.	TGTGCCAGCAGTCCCAGATTTGTTTATACGCAGTATTTT	CASSPRFVYTQYF
TRBJ1-4	.	TRBV2	.	TGTGCCAGCAGTGAAGCGCTAGGGCAACTGTTTTTT	CASSEALGQLFF
TRBJ2-1	TRBD2	TRBV5-4	.	TGTGCCAGCAGTTCCGGACTAGCGGGGGGGCCAAGTAATGAGCAGTTCTTC	CASSSGLAGGPSNEQFF
TRBJ2-7	.	TRBV5-1	.	TGCGCCAGCAGCTTGGGACCCCCCTACGAGCAGTACTTC	CASSLGPPYEQYF
TRBJ2-2	.	TRBV5-4	.	TGTGCCAGCAGCCATAGCGGAGCGAACACCGGGGAGCTGTTTTTT	CASSHSGANTGELFF
TRBJ2-7	.	TRBV19	.	TGTGCCAGTAGTATCGCCCTTCAGGGCACCTACGAGCAGTACTTC	CASSIALQGTYEQYF
TRBJ1-2	TRBD1	TRBV5-1	.	TGCGCCAGCAGCCCCGGACAGGGGTTTTTCTATGGCTACACCTTC	CASSPGQGFFYGYTF
TRBJ2-5	.	TRBV5-4	.	TGTGCCAGCAGCTCTGTCCAGGGGAAACAAGAGACCCAGTACTTC	CASSSVQGKQETQYF
TRBJ1-5	.	TRBV6-1	.	TGTGCCAGCAGTGAAGGGCGGAGTCAGCCCCAGCATTTT	CASSEGRSQPQHF
TRBJ2-7	TRBD1	TRBV6-1	.	TGTGCCAGCACTATAGGACAGGGGGCGTACGAGCAGTACTTC	CASTIGQGAYEQYF
TRBJ2-7	.	TRBV5-6	.	TGTGCCAGCAGCTTTATTAGTTACGAGCAGTACTTC	CASSFISYEQYF
TRBJ2-1	.	TRBV29-1	.	TGCAGCGTTGACGTGGGGAAGATCAATGAGCAGTTCTTC	CSVDVGKINEQFF
TRBJ1-5	.	TRBV5-8	.	TGTGCCAGCAGCCAAGGACCTCATCAGCCCCAGCATTTT	CASSQGPHQPQHF
TRBJ2-7	.	TRBV21-1	.	TGTGCCAGCAGCGCCCTGAGACACTTGGGGCAGTACTTC	CASSALRHLGQYF
TRBJ2-6	.	TRBV5-4	.	TGTGCCAGCAGCTTGTTCAGTAACTCTGGGGCCAACGTCCTGACTTTC	CASSLFSNSGANVLTF
TRBJ1-4	TRBD1	TRBV2	many	TGTGCCAGCAGGAGGGACAGCAAAAATGAAAAACTGTTTTTT	CASRRDSKNEKLFF
TRBJ1-1	.	TRBV14	.	TGTGCCAGCAGTCGAACAGCCCTCGACACTGAAGCTTTCTTT	CASSRTALDTEAFF
TRBJ1-3	.	TRBV6-1	.	TGTGCCAGCAGGGCAGCCTCTGGAAACACCATATATTTT	CASRAASGNTIYF
TRBJ1-6	.	TRBV27	.	TGTGCCAGCAGAGAAGGGGGTAATTCACCCCTCCACTTT	CASREGGNSPLHF
TRBJ2-3	.	TRBV5-1	.	TGCGCCAGCAGCGGAACAGGTCTAACTAGCACAGATACGCAGTATTTT	CASSGTGLTSTDTQYF
TRBJ1-4	TRBD1	TRBV4-2	.	TGTGCCAGCAGCCCCGAGACAGGGACTAATGAAAAACTGTTTTTT	CASSPETGTNEKLFF
TRBJ1-2	.	TRBV2	.	TGTGCCAGCAGTGAAAAAACAGAGATCTATGGCTACACCTTC	CASSEKTEIYGYTF
TRBJ2-2	TRBD1	TRBV19	.	TGTGCCAGTACCGAAGGGACAGGGGGGGCCGGGGAGCTGTTTTTT	CASTEGTGGAGELFF
TRBJ2-5	.	TRBV29-1	.	TGCAGCGTTGAATTTGGGGAGACCCAGTACTTC	CSVEFGETQYF
TRBJ2-2	.	TRBV11-3	.	TGTGCCAGCAGCGTTGGGGGACCCGGGGAGCTGTTTTTT	CASSVGGPGELFF
TRBJ2-5	.	TRBV20-1	.	TGCAGTGCTAGGTGGGAAGAGACCCAGTACTTC	CSARWEETQYF
TRBJ2-7	TRBD1	TRBV6-9	.	TGTGCCAGCAGTGCCGACAGGGGCTACGAGCAGTACTTC	CASSADRGYEQYF
TRBJ2-3	.	TRBV5-1	.	TGCGCCAGCAGCCGGACAGTTAGCACAGATACGCAGTATTTT	CASSRTVSTDTQYF